The T cell receptor (beta chain) under discussion was sequenced for a study of T cells after yellow fever vaccination. Points from the study as a whole: The study re-detected most primary-vaccination clones after the booster (roughly 95% CD4, 85% to 90% CD8).

V shed 3 bases and J shed 0 bases, with 6 bases lying between them. This CDR3 has 12 residues. Germline CDR1 DFQATT, CDR2 SNEGSKA (reference sequence). The sample holds a few counts of this clonotype. Antigen specificity is unknown. TCRdb processed the 5' RACE reads anew with MiXCR; each CDR3 protein has one entry. Of around 250,000 distinct CDR3 sequences in the sample, less than 9% were seen once. This TCR was recovered from a man aged 25 to 40 who received the YFV17D yellow fever vaccine. This chain joins TRBV20-1 and TRBJ2-7; the D is unclear. Sequencing used CD4+ T cells sorted from PBMCs, obtained 15 days after the yellow fever booster vaccination. The CDR3: CSASIGSYEQYF. The CDR3 bases are TGCAGTGCTAGTATAGGCTCCTACGAGCAGTACTTC.